This TCR beta chain was captured in a study of response to subunit inactivated influenza vaccine. Notes on the study in general: There was a suggestion from the authors that each seasonal influenza vaccination recruits few new T cells.

The table lists this clonotype with many counts. Antigen specificity is unknown. In TCRdb, the RT-PCR reads were re-called with MiXCR into one record per CDR3 protein. The data contain more than 150,000 distinct CDR3 sequences, around a tenth of them singletons. The specimen comprised non-naive T cells sorted from PBMCs, sampled on the day of vaccination. This TCR derives from a man aged 45-60 years who received an inactivated influenza vaccine.

The CDR3 loop is CASSQYSGSSYNEQFF. The CDR3 nucleotides are TGTGCCAGCAGTCAGTATAGCGGGAGCTCCTACAATGAGCAGTTCTTC. The chain recombines TRBV7-3 with TRBJ2-1; 9 bases line up with TRBD2. Losses at the gene ends were 6 bases for V and 0 bases for J; bases not matched to a gene: 6. Germline CDR1 is SGHTA and CDR2 is FQGTGA. The CDR3 runs to 16 residues.